This T cell receptor beta chain appears in the sequencing data of a study of blood T cell repertoires in COVID-19. On the study more broadly: Acute and convalescent COVID-19 samples came from the United States, Italy and Spain. T cells, B-cell-depleted T cells, or PBMCs supplied cDNA or gDNA.

With V trimmed by 1 base and J by 8 bases, 9 bases remained unmatched. The CDR3 covers 16 residues. Looked up from germline, CDR1 is SEHNR and CDR2 is FQNEAQ (reference sequence). The authors' processing: Amplification from reference gene primers served as the basis for estimated nucleated cell counts. Profiled with immunoSEQ multiplex PCR; TCRdb holds only in-frame clones, not every one. That table furnishes V, J and clone size, whereas the DNA furnished D and trimming. The sample has 100,000 to 150,000 clones; approximately 89% are singletons. The source of this sequence is a woman in her 70s with COVID-19, enrolled during active disease. The sample taken for sequencing was peripheral blood. The chain combines TRBV7-9 with TRBJ2-1; 9 nucleotides line up with TRBD2. CDR3 protein: CASSLVLAGGPDEQFF. In DNA, the CDR3 is TGTGCCAGCAGCTTAGTTCTGGCGGGGGGGCCAGATGAGCAGTTCTTC.